These T cell receptor beta chains were read from a single sample in a study of shared clonotypes between healthy human individuals. Clones were sequenced by immunoSEQ multiplex PCR, and TCRdb holds only the in-frame ones, with some missing. The sample gives fewer than 1.4 million clones, 75% to 85% of which show up once; roughly 0.55% is in the top ten. What was sequenced was memory CD4+ T cells from PBMCs. The receptors stem from a man younger than 30 in good health. Some clones in this sample may be carry-over from other donors' samples. Both conserved end residues are part of each CDR3. A D gene is named only where the DNA matches it firmly. The size field is filled for only some rows; it gives once, few, many or a size class.

TRBV29-1	NA	TRBD1	TRBJ2-7	TGCAGCGTTGCGGGGACAGGAAGGGAGCAGTACTTC	CSVAGTGREQYF
TRBV7-8	NA	TRBD2	TRBJ2-2	TGTGCCAGCAGCCCAATACTCGGGACTAGCGGGGCGAACACCGGGGAGCTGTTTTTT	CASSPILGTSGANTGELFF
TRBV25-1	NA	TRBD1	TRBJ2-3	TGTGCCAGCAGTGCTTTACAGGGGACACCCACGCAGTATTTT	CASSALQGTPTQYF
TRBV30	NA	TRBD2	TRBJ2-3	TGTGCCTGGAACCCACGGGGGGACGGGGGTCCAGATACGCAGTATTTT	CAWNPRGDGGPDTQYF
TRBV9	NA	NA	TRBJ2-3	TGTGCCAGCAGCGTAGTTGGGTTCACAGATACGCAGTATTTT	CASSVVGFTDTQYF
TRBV23-1	NA	NA	TRBJ2-7	TGCGCCAGCAGTCATCAGGACACCTCCTACGAGCAGTACTTC	CASSHQDTSYEQYF
TRBV6-5	NA	TRBD1	TRBJ2-3	TGTGCCAGCAGCAGGACAGGGTTGGGGGATACGCAGTATTTT	CASSRTGLGDTQYF
TRBV28	NA	NA	TRBJ1-2	TGTGCCAGCGCGGTCCGTAACTATGGCTACACCTTC	CASAVRNYGYTF
TRBV19	NA	TRBD2	TRBJ2-5	TGTGCCAGTAGTGCACCAAGGACTAGAACAAAAGAGACCCAGTACTTC	CASSAPRTRTKETQYF
TRBV5-4	NA	NA	TRBJ2-3	TGTGCCAGCAGCTTGGGCGGACCCAGGGCAGATACGCAGTATTTT	CASSLGGPRADTQYF
TRBV5-8	NA	NA	TRBJ2-2	TGTGCCAGCAGCACCGGGATATACACCGGGGAGCTGTTTTTT	CASSTGIYTGELFF
TRBV4-2	NA	TRBD2	TRBJ2-1	TGTGCCAGCAGCCAAGGGACTAGCGGGGGCTCCTACAATGAGCAGTTCTTC	CASSQGTSGGSYNEQFF
TRBV7-2	NA	NA	TRBJ1-1	TGTGCCAGCAGCCCAAGAGTTCTCGGGGCCCTAACTCGCACTGAAGCTTTCTTT	CASSPRVLGALTRTEAFF
TRBV5-4	NA	TRBD1	TRBJ1-2	TGTGCCAGCGAGGACAGGGGGCTCCTTAACTATGGCTACACCTTC	CASEDRGLLNYGYTF
TRBV7-3	NA	NA	TRBJ2-1	TGTGCCAGCAGCTCAAGCTCCTACAATGAGCAGTTCTTC	CASSSSSYNEQFF
TRBV5-4	NA	TRBD2	TRBJ2-1	TGTGCCAGCAGCCTAGGGACTAGCGGGAGTGGTATTGAGCAGTTCTTC	CASSLGTSGSGIEQFF
TRBV18	NA	TRBD1	TRBJ1-2	TGTGCCAGCTCAGACAGGGGTTCTGGCTACACCTTC	CASSDRGSGYTF
TRBV14	few	NA	TRBJ1-2	TGTGCCAGCAGCCAAGAGGCGAGCCGATGGGAGTATGGCTACACCTTC	CASSQEASRWEYGYTF
TRBV9	NA	TRBD2	TRBJ2-7	TGTGCCAGCAGCGCCGGGACTAGCGGGAGTAGATCCGAGCAGTACTTC	CASSAGTSGSRSEQYF
TRBV6-5	NA	TRBD1	TRBJ2-4	TGTGCCAGCAGCCGACAGGGGGTGGACATTCAGTACTTC	CASSRQGVDIQYF
TRBV4-2	NA	TRBD2	TRBJ2-5	TGTGCCAGCAGCCCCCCTGGGGCGGGAGGTTTTGAGACCCAGTACTTC	CASSPPGAGGFETQYF
TRBV9	NA	NA	TRBJ2-2	TGTGCCAGCACCTTAACTCCTAACACCGGGGAGCTGTTTTTT	CASTLTPNTGELFF
TRBV30	once	NA	TRBJ2-3	TGTGCCTGGAGCCCAGGGGAAGATACGCAGTATTTT	CAWSPGEDTQYF
TRBV25-1	few	NA	TRBJ2-7	TGTGCCAGCAGTGATCTTGGCGGGACTCCCGCCCAGTACTTC	CASSDLGGTPAQYF
TRBV7-2	NA	NA	TRBJ2-7	TGTGCCAGCAGCTTCAACTCCTACGAGCAGTACTTC	CASSFNSYEQYF
TRBV28	once	NA	TRBJ1-5	TGTGCCAGCAGTTTATTGGACGGTAACGGGCAGCCCCAGCATTTT	CASSLLDGNGQPQHF
TRBV7-2	NA	TRBD1	TRBJ1-1	TGTGCCAGCAGCTCGACAGGGATCGGAGCTTTCTTT	CASSSTGIGAFF
TRBV28	once	NA	TRBJ2-7	TGTGCCACCAAAAGAGGGGCAGGCTCCTACGAGCAGTACTTC	CATKRGAGSYEQYF
TRBV5-1	NA	NA	TRBJ2-1	TGCGCCAGCAGCTGGAGGCGGACATCCAATGAGCAGTTCTTC	CASSWRRTSNEQFF
TRBV18	NA	NA	TRBJ1-1	TGTGCCAGCTCACCGGGTTTCGGACCGCAGAACACTGAAGCTTTCTTT	CASSPGFGPQNTEAFF
TRBV6-6	NA	NA	TRBJ2-1	TGTGCCAGCAGGGTTCTAGATAGCTCCTACAATGAGCAGTTCTTC	CASRVLDSSYNEQFF
TRBV30	NA	TRBD2	TRBJ2-3	TGTGCCTGGAGCAACGGCGGGAGGGGAAGCACAGATACGCAGTATTTT	CAWSNGGRGSTDTQYF
TRBV30	few	TRBD2	TRBJ2-7	TGTGCCTGGAGCCATAGCGGGAGCAGTGAGCAGTACTTC	CAWSHSGSSEQYF
TRBV6-5	NA	TRBD2	TRBJ2-1	TGTGCCAGCAGTTCCTTAGCGGGATCCTCCTACAATGAGCAGTTCTTC	CASSSLAGSSYNEQFF
TRBV6-6	NA	TRBD1	TRBJ1-4	TGTGCCAGCAGAGAGAGGACAGGCCCTAATGAAAAACTGTTTTTT	CASRERTGPNEKLFF
TRBV10-3	NA	NA	TRBJ1-1	TGTGCCATCAGTGAGACCGCGAACACTGAAGCTTTCTTT	CAISETANTEAFF
TRBV13	NA	NA	TRBJ2-1	TGTGCCAGCAGCCGGGGTGACAGAATCTCCTACAATGAGCAGTTCTTC	CASSRGDRISYNEQFF
TRBV6-5	NA	TRBD1	TRBJ1-4	TGTGCCAGCAGCCAGGGGGGGGCAACTAATGAAAAACTGTTTTTT	CASSQGGATNEKLFF
TRBV5-1	NA	TRBD2	TRBJ2-1	TGCGCCAGCAGCTTGGTAGTACGGACTAGCCAGGGTGAGCAGTTCTTC	CASSLVVRTSQGEQFF
TRBV29-1	few	NA	TRBJ2-6	TGCAGCGTTGTGTCCCCGGACCGTTCTGGGGCCAACGTCCTGACTTTC	CSVVSPDRSGANVLTF
TRBV29-1	once	NA	TRBJ2-7	TGCAGCGTCCTCGGTTTCGGGTTTTACGAGCAGTACTTC	CSVLGFGFYEQYF
TRBV2	NA	NA	TRBJ2-1	TGTGCCAGCCGAGGGTCAATCTACAATGAGCAGTTCTTC	CASRGSIYNEQFF
TRBV6-1	NA	NA	TRBJ2-3	TGTGCCAGCACTTTTGGGGGGACAGATACGCAGTATTTT	CASTFGGTDTQYF
TRBV19	once	TRBD1	TRBJ1-6	TGTGCCAGTAGTAACTCCGGGACAGGGCCTTACTCCTATAATTCACCCCTCCACTTT	CASSNSGTGPYSYNSPLHF
TRBV2	once	TRBD2	TRBJ2-1	TGTGCCAGCACCAACCGAAGGGGTAGCGGGAGTTACTACAATGAGCAGTTCTTC	CASTNRRGSGSYYNEQFF
TRBV29-1	NA	NA	TRBJ2-1	TGCAGCGGCCGGGTACCCAATGAGCAGTTCTTC	CSGRVPNEQFF
TRBV20-1	NA	NA	TRBJ1-2	TGCAGTGCTAGACAGGGGTATGGCTACACCTTC	CSARQGYGYTF
TRBV7-2	NA	NA	TRBJ1-2	TGTGCCAGCAGCTTAGGGCGGGACGGCTACACCTTC	CASSLGRDGYTF
TRBV6-1	once	NA	TRBJ1-1	TGTGCACTGACGTTCGGGGCCCAGGAAGCTTTCTTT	CALTFGAQEAFF
TRBV30	few	TRBD1	TRBJ1-4	TGTGCCTGGAGCAGGGACAGGGTCGGAGAAAAACTGTTTTTT	CAWSRDRVGEKLFF
TRBV4-1	NA	NA	TRBJ2-7	TGCGCCAGCAGCCAAGATGGTGACTCCCGGGCCTACGAGCAGTACTTC	CASSQDGDSRAYEQYF
TRBV28	NA	NA	TRBJ1-1	TGTGCCAGCAGTTCAATCTTGGGGGGGCTCCTCCTGCGGACTGAAGCTTTCTTT	CASSSILGGLLLRTEAFF
TRBV5-1	NA	NA	TRBJ1-1	TGCGCCAGTGGTGTAGGGCGTCGTGAGGTGAACACTGAAGCTTTCTTT	CASGVGRREVNTEAFF